Each of the 8 T cell receptor beta chains below was sequenced from the same sample in a study of blood T cell repertoires in COVID-19. The method was immunoSEQ multiplex PCR; TCRdb's version includes in-frame clones alone and lacks a portion of them. The sample consists of 300,000 to 400,000 clones, 70% to 90% of them appearing once. Specimen: PBMCs or T cells enriched from blood (not recorded which). These receptors were taken from a woman in her thirties or forties with acute COVID-19.

CDR3 sequence: CASSTTGSNPNEKLFF. For the CDR3, the DNA is TGCGCCAGCAGCACGACAGGGTCCAACCCCAATGAAAAACTGTTTTTT. The J gene is TRBJ1-4, the V gene TRBV5-1; 7 nucleotides match TRBD1. Unmatched junction bases numbered 11, after V lost 4 bases and J lost 5 bases. CDR1 and CDR2 from the germline V gene are SGHRS and YFSETQ. CDR3 length equals 16 residues.

The chain joins TRBV6-5 to TRBJ2-1, with 12 bases that match TRBD2. V shed 4 bases, J shed 7 bases, and the junction held 2 bases outside the gene matches. The CDR3 is 14 amino acids. Per the germline V gene, CDR1 is MNHEY and CDR2 is SVGAGI. CDR3 residues: CASSSGLAGNEQFF. The CDR3 nucleotides are TGTGCCAGCAGTTCCGGACTAGCGGGGAATGAGCAGTTCTTC.

The rearrangement uses TRBV7-8 and TRBJ2-3; D is possibly TRBD2 (5 bases). V was shortened by 5 bases and J by 5 bases, with 11 bases between the two germline ends. The CDR3 loop spans 13 amino acids. The germline V gene has CDR1 SGHVS and CDR2 FQNEAQ. The CDR3 nucleotides read TGTGCCAGCAGCGCAAGGGCGGGAGATACGCAGTATTTT. Its translation is CASSARAGDTQYF.

This clone occurred a few times. The J gene is TRBJ1-1, the V gene TRBV7-2; D remains ambiguous. V was cut by 7 bases and J by 4 bases, with 25 bases left in between. This CDR3 contains 17 residues. CDR1 and CDR2 from the germline V gene are SGHTA and FQGNSA. For the CDR3, the DNA is TGTGCCAGCACCCTGGGCGATAGACCGACCTACGGCACTGAAGCTTTCTTT. The encoded protein is CASTLGDRPTYGTEAFF.

J is TRBJ1-2 and V is TRBV7-2; 11 bases are a match to TRBD1. Germline loops: CDR1 SGHTA, CDR2 FQGNSA. This CDR3 is built from 17 residues. Trimming took 1 base from V and 3 from J; bases not matched to a gene: 7. For the CDR3, the DNA is TGTGCCAGCAGCTTAGTTCCCGGGACAGGGGGGTACTATGGCTACACCTTC. This gives the protein CASSLVPGTGGYYGYTF.

This clone was seen a handful of times. The rearrangement joins TRBV4-1 to TRBJ2-1; no clear D. Trimming took off 0 bases at V and 2 bases at J, with 11 bases between the two ends. The CDR3 spans 16 residues. In germline, CDR1 is MGHRA, CDR2 YSYEKL. CDR3: CASSQDRLVPYNEQFF. CDR3 in DNA: TGCGCCAGCAGCCAAGATCGCCTAGTACCCTACAATGAGCAGTTCTTC.

This clone came up a few times. This sequence joins TRBV29-1 and TRBJ2-3, with D possibly being TRBD2 (6 bases). V was trimmed by 5 bases and J by 3 bases, leaving 18 bases between them. The germline V gene has CDR1 SQVTM and CDR2 ANQGSEA. This CDR3 comprises 15 residues. CDR3 loop: CSVRVGSGGTDTQYF. The CDR3 DNA sequence: TGCAGCGTTCGAGTGGGTAGCGGTGGAACAGATACGCAGTATTTT.

This sequence joins TRBV15 and TRBJ1-2; D gene unclear. V lost 6 bases to trimming and J lost 2 bases, with 13 bases between them. CDR3 length: 14 residues. Per the germline V gene, CDR1 is LNHNV and CDR2 is YYDKDF (reference sequence). CDR3 amino acids: CATSRHTGNYGYTF. The CDR3 nucleotides are TGTGCCACCAGTCGACACACTGGCAACTATGGCTACACCTTC.